The clone carrying this T cell receptor (beta chain) showed up many times. As yet, its antigen is unknown. This record comes from a study of early T cells in non-severe SARS-CoV-2 infection. Findings of the study overall: VDJdb-based annotation leaned toward anti-spike CD8 responses and missed private and CD4 specificities.

Unique molecular identifiers tagged individual cDNA molecules. A single record per CDR3 protein comes from TCRdb applying MiXCR to the 5' RACE reads. The sample records 120,000 or so distinct CDR3 sequences, approximately 12% being singletons. Germline CDR1 and CDR2: MNHEY and SMNVEV (reference sequence). There are 14 residues in the CDR3. V was trimmed by 5 bases and J by 7 bases, leaving 14 bases between them. V and J are TRBV27 and TRBJ1-4; possible D gene TRBD1, 5 bases. Sample: whole blood, taken at baseline. The source of this sequence is an adult who was a healthcare worker with PCR-confirmed SARS-CoV-2 infection or an uninfected control (not recorded which). In DNA form, the CDR3 reads TGTGCCAGCAGTCTAATGGGAACAGGTGAAAAACTGTTTTTT. Translation gives CASSLMGTGEKLFF.